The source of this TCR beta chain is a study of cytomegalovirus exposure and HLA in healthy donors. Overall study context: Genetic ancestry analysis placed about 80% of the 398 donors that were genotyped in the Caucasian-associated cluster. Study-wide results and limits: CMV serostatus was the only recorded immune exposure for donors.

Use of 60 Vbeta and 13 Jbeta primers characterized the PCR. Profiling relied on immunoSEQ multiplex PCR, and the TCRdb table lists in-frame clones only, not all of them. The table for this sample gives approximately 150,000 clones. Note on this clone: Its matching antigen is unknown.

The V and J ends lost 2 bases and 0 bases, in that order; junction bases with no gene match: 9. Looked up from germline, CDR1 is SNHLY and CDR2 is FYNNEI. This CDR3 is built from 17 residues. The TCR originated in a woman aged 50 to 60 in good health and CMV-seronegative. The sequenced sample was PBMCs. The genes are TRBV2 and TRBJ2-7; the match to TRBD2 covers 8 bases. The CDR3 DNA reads TGTGCCAGCAGTGAATACGGTAGCGGGAACCTCTCCTACGAGCAGTACTTC. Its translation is CASSEYGSGNLSYEQYF.